The subject of this entry is one TCR beta chain. Only a few counts were recorded for this clonotype. Which antigen it targets is not known. No base quality information exists; no much larger clone differs at one position. V is shortened by 7 bases, J by 4 bases, and the region joining them spans 7 bases. The CDR3, from cysteine to phenylalanine, totals 11 residues. CDR3 DNA is the only sequence kept; it has 33 bases, read in frame from the first base. CDR1 and CDR2 are drawn from the germline V gene: KGHDR, SFDVKD. TCRdb shows the sequencer as Illumina HiSeq 2500. TCR beta libraries were prepared by quantitative 5'-RACE with molecular barcodes. As for the authors' bioinformatics: A new computational method, built on a probabilistic model of VDJ rearrangement, was used to identify disease-linked TCR variants. TCRdb took the public reads, trimmed them with fastp at Q25, ran MiXCR for clone calling and kept in-frame beta chains. Here each entry gathers all rows of one CDR3 protein and keeps the most common genes and DNA. For this entry, the V and J calls and clone size follow TCRdb and not the study's own pipeline. The sample table holds about 220,000 distinct CDR3 sequences, of which around 25% were seen once. Under 7% of the sample lies in the top ten.

The entry originates in a study of CD8 T cells in ankylosing spondylitis (TCRdb year 2017). General notes on the study: The study set out to find disease-linked TCR variants by profiling T cell receptor beta repertoires in ankylosing spondylitis patients and healthy donors. In total, the full study cohort was made up of 95 to 110 healthy donors and some 26 ankylosing spondylitis patients. Peripheral blood was sampled, and synovial fluid was also collected from ankylosing spondylitis patients.

Broader findings and caveats from the paper: The disease-linked clones had a CD8+ phenotype and were found at relatively low frequencies in peripheral blood. Blood from ankylosing spondylitis patients appeared to be characterized by a TCR beta motif composed of roughly 8 highly homologous amino acid variants. The disease-linked clones were reported as significantly enriched in matched synovial fluid samples from ankylosing spondylitis patients. Some of the motif variants had been reported before in the synovial fluid and blood of reactive arthritis patients, a finding that suggests common disease-initiation mechanisms.

The source of this sequence is a male donor with ankylosing spondylitis or in good health (not recorded which). The V gene is TRBV24-1 and the J gene is TRBJ2-7; the best D guess is TRBD1, with 5 bases matching. Sequencing was carried out using blood, either unsorted or a sorted T cell fraction (not recorded which). The nucleotide sequence reads TGTGCCACCAGCCAGGGTTACGAGCAGTACTTC. Protein translation: CATSQGYEQYF.